This TCR beta chain originates from a study of cytomegalovirus exposure and HLA in healthy donors. Vbeta (60) and Jbeta (13) primers were used in the PCR. Measured with immunoSEQ multiplex PCR; TCRdb has only the in-frame clones, and not every one. The data hold about 130,000 clones, with over 65% observed a single time. Study outcomes and limitations: For TCR beta chains, V- and J-gene trimming was later linked to a missense DCLRE1C variant. Presence/absence analyses treated sequencing depth as roughly uniform across donors. In a later analysis, a genetic analysis reported fewer productive-TCR N-insertions in an Asian-associated ancestry cluster than the cohort average.

Remarks on this clone: Its antigen is unidentified.

This sequence was found in a man between 18 and 29 years old in good health and CMV-seropositive. The sequencing sample was made of PBMCs.

This CDR3 reads CASSLAAGGNQPQHF. The CDR3, as DNA: TGTGCCAGCAGCTTAGCGGCAGGGGGCAATCAGCCCCAGCATTTT. The rearrangement links TRBV7-2 to TRBJ1-5, with D perhaps matching TRBD1 (6 bases). V was pared by 0 bases and J by 2 bases, with 8 bases between. CDR1 SGHTA and CDR2 FQGNSA come from the germline V gene. The CDR3 has 15 amino acids.